This T cell receptor (beta chain) was identified in a study of T cells in localized non-small cell lung cancer. The study's findings and limits: There was an association of higher blood T cell density with longer overall survival. Among the top 100 tumor clones, a median about 57 appeared in adjacent lung. Uninvolved adjacent lung had higher T cell clonality than tumor and all other tissues.

The method was immunoSEQ multiplex PCR; TCRdb's version includes in-frame clones alone and lacks a portion of them. The table lists about 33,000 clones, around 90% of them singletons, with roughly 4.5% in the top ten. Germline V gene data show CDR1 as KGHSH and CDR2 as LQKENI. CDR3 length: 14 amino acids. Trimming removed 11 bases from V and 3 bases from J; junction bases left unmatched: 7. Within the sample, this clone is medium-sized. What it binds is unknown. The sequence was obtained from a man aged 35 to 70 with stage I lung adenocarcinoma. This chain connects TRBV18 to TRBJ1-2, with TRBD1 matching 12 bases. The sample in question was peripheral blood, obtained before any cancer treatment. CDR3 sequence reads: CAGAGTGGDYGYTF. The CDR3 DNA is TGTGCCGGAGCGGGGACAGGGGGCGACTATGGCTACACCTTC.